In this sample, the clone carrying this T cell receptor (beta chain) turned up a few times. Its antigen is unidentified. Data came from immunoSEQ multiplex PCR; TCRdb stores just in-frame clones and leaves some out. Of about 46,000 clones in the sample, around 86% were seen once. The V gene's germline CDR1 is SGHAT and CDR2 FQNNGV. Trimming left V 6 bases short and J 6 bases short, with 18 bases between. The CDR3 covers 15 residues. This sample is drawn from a study of T cells in localized non-small cell lung cancer. Findings of the study overall: Sequencing covered just one tumor region, so heterogeneity cannot be ruled out. Out of the top 100 tumor clones, a median around 50 were seen in adjacent lung.

The receptor's source is a man aged 35-69 years with stage III lung adenocarcinoma. The input for sequencing was peripheral blood mononuclear cells, taken before any cancer treatment. This chain connects TRBV11-2 to TRBJ2-1; TRBD1 might be the D (6 bases). Here the CDR3 reads CASSRHLDSLNEQFF. The CDR3 DNA reads TGTGCCAGCAGTCGCCACCTGGACAGTCTCAATGAGCAGTTCTTC.